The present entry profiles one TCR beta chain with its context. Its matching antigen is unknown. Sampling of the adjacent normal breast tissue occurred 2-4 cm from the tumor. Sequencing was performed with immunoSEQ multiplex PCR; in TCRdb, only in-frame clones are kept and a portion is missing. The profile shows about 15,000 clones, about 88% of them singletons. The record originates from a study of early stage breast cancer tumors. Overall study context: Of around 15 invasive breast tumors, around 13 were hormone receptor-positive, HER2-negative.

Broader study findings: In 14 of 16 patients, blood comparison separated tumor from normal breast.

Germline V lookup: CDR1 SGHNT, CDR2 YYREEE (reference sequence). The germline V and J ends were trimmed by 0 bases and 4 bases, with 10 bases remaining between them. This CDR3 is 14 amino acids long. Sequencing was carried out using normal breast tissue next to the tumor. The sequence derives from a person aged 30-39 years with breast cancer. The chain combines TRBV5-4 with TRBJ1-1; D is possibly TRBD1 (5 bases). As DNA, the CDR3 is TGTGCCAGCAGCTTGGCTGCAGGGCCCACTGAAGCTTTCTTT. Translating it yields CASSLAAGPTEAFF.